The 11 T cell receptor beta chains listed next were all sequenced from one sample in a study of cytomegalovirus exposure and HLA in healthy donors. Primers included in the PCR were 60 Vbeta and 13 Jbeta primers. This table comes from immunoSEQ multiplex PCR, and its TCRdb copy is limited to in-frame clones, with some not included. The sample lists 100,000 to 150,000 clones; 8% to 11% were seen once. The source material was PBMCs. The source is a woman aged 18-35 years in good health and CMV-seropositive.

This CDR3 is CASSATGNTEAFF. CDR3 coding DNA: TGTGCCAGTAGTGCTACCGGGAACACTGAAGCTTTCTTT. The chain carries TRBV19 and TRBJ1-1; D gene ambiguous. The CDR3 runs 13 residues. Germline V lookup: CDR1 LNHDA, CDR2 SQIVND (reference sequence). V lost 5 bases and J lost 1, with 8 bases in between.

This clone was observed a few times. The chain carries TRBV18 and TRBJ2-3, with D possibly TRBD1 on 5 matching bases. The CDR3 length is 14 residues. CDR1 is KGHSH, CDR2 LQKENI, per germline. V lost 9 bases, J lost 4 bases, and 17 bases lay in between. CDR3 DNA: TGTGCCAGTCATCGCCAGGGTATCGCAGATACGCAGTATTTT. Translation: CASHRQGIADTQYF. The full variable domain, its missing parts supplied by reference TRBV18 and TRBJ2-3, is NAGVMQNPRHLVRRRGQEARLRCSPMKGHSHVYWYRQLPEEGLKFMVYLQKENIIDESGMPKERFSAEFPKEGPSILRIQQVVRGDSAAYFCASHRQGIADTQYFGPGTRLTVL.

The rearrangement links TRBV6-6 to TRBJ1-2; 7 nucleotides align to TRBD1. Losses at the gene ends were 3 bases for V and 5 bases for J; bases not matched to a gene: 6. This CDR3 contains 14 residues. CDR1 and CDR2 (germline): MNHNY, SVGAGI (reference sequence). The CDR3 reads CASSYEGAAYGYTF. CDR3 in DNA: TGTGCCAGCAGTTATGAGGGGGCGGCGTATGGCTACACCTTC.

The V call is TRBV18, the J call TRBJ2-1, with 12 positions matching TRBD2. The V and J ends lost 0 bases and 6 bases, in that order; junction bases with no gene match: 9. There are 18 residues in the CDR3. Germline loops: CDR1 KGHSH, CDR2 LQKENI. In nucleotides, the CDR3 is TGTGCCAGCTCACCACCGTTCCCTAGCGGGAGGGCAATCAATGAGCAGTTCTTC. Protein sequence: CASSPPFPSGRAINEQFF.

This clone showed up just a few times. The J gene is TRBJ2-3, the V gene TRBV28; 8 nucleotides agree with TRBD1. The J segment lost 1 base and the V segment lost 3 bases, leaving 0 bases of the junction unmatched. Looked up from germline, CDR1 is MDHEN and CDR2 is SYDVKM. The CDR3 contains 14 residues. CDR3 coding DNA: TGTGCCAGCAGTTTGGGACAGGGCACAGATACGCAGTATTTT. Translating gives CASSLGQGTDTQYF.

The chain carries TRBV15 and TRBJ2-1; D unclear. Trimming pared 2 bases from V and 3 bases from J, leaving 11 bases between. The germline V gene has CDR1 LNHNV and CDR2 YYDKDF (reference sequence). This CDR3 has 15 residues. The CDR3 is CATSRRRGGYNEQFF. The CDR3 nucleotides read TGTGCCACCAGCAGAAGGAGAGGCGGCTACAATGAGCAGTTCTTC.

The rearrangement joins TRBV7-9 to TRBJ2-7; 7 positions agree with TRBD2. V lost 5 bases to trimming and J lost 5 bases; unmatched junction nucleotides: 3. The CDR3 is made up of 12 amino acids. From germline, CDR1 is SEHNR and CDR2 FQNEAQ (reference sequence). In DNA, the CDR3 is TGTGCCAGCAGCCCGACTAGCAACGAGCAGTACTTC. Protein: CASSPTSNEQYF.

This clone appeared a few times. This chain connects TRBV30 to TRBJ1-4; D perhaps matches TRBD1 (5 bases). Germline CDR1 reads GTSNPN; CDR2 reads SVGIG (reference sequence). This CDR3 is built from 12 residues. Trimming removed 7 bases at V and 10 bases at J, with 16 bases between. CDR3: CASLVVRGKLFF. CDR3 sequence (DNA): TGTGCCTCTTTAGTCGTTAGGGGAAAACTGTTTTTT.

The chain recombines TRBV6-1 with TRBJ1-5, with D hard to call. The V gene's germline CDR1 is MNHNS and CDR2 SASEGT. V lost 3 bases, J lost 7 bases, and 4 bases lay in between. This CDR3 region has 11 residues. The CDR3 spells CASSEAQPQHF. CDR3 DNA sequence: TGTGCCAGCAGTGAGGCCCAGCCCCAGCATTTT.

The gene calls are TRBV5-6 and TRBJ2-1, with D perhaps matching TRBD2 (6 bases). This CDR3 comprises 16 residues. Trimming cost V 0 bases and J 1 base, with 11 bases left between them. The germline CDR1 and CDR2 sequences are SGHDT and YYEEEE. For the CDR3, the DNA is TGTGCCAGCAGCTTGGTGGCGGGACCTTCCTACAATGAGCAGTTCTTC. Its protein product is CASSLVAGPSYNEQFF.

The rearrangement joins TRBV6-5 to TRBJ2-5; D may be TRBD2 (6 bases). V was pared by 0 bases and J by 1 base, with 6 bases between. Germline assignment: CDR1 MNHEY and CDR2 SVGAGI. There are 14 residues in the CDR3. CDR3 nucleotide sequence: TGTGCCAGCAGTTACTCGGGACTCCAAGAGACCCAGTACTTC. Translated: CASSYSGLQETQYF.